This TCR beta chain was sequenced for a study of molecular identifiers for immune sequencing clone quantification. Study results and limitations: A shared barcode on identical TCR molecules could lead to underestimated sizes for highly expanded clones. Spike-in Jurkat TCR RNA from a single cell reportedly registered among 900,000 to 1,000,000 naive cells. Clones that exceeded 20 RNA copies held over 99% of effector molecules, yet under 1% in naive cells.

This clonotype was seen at least ten times. The antigen is not known. It was with previously described methods and listed TCR primers that bulk TCR libraries were made. TCRdb recomputed calls from the PCR reads with MiXCR, one row per CDR3 protein. The data hold about 640,000 distinct CDR3 sequences, with about 20% observed a single time. CDR1 is LNHDA, CDR2 SQIVND, per germline (reference sequence). V gave up 5 bases and J gave up 2 bases; unmatched junction bases: 6. The CDR3 is made up of 15 amino acids. V usage is TRBV19 and J usage is TRBJ2-7, with 10 bases lining up with TRBD1. This sequence was found in a human donor in good health. Some libraries in this study had Jurkat cell RNA spiked in. Material: naive CD8+ T cells from blood, with Jurkat cell RNA spiked in. Subset here: FACS-sorted CD8+CD4-CCR7+CD45RA+ naive T cells. The CDR3 region is CASSPSTGGPYEQYF. The CDR3 DNA sequence: TGTGCCAGTAGTCCCTCGACAGGGGGCCCCTACGAGCAGTACTTC.